The 11 T cell receptor beta chains presented below share a single source sample, sequenced in a study of monozygotic twins with inflammatory bowel disease (dated by TCRdb to the late 2010s). Library creation used 5' RACE. Sequencer: Illumina HiSeq 2500. TCRdb reprocessed the reads and assigns one entry to each CDR3 protein sequence, leaving out DNA. In this sample's table one finds roughly 140,000 distinct CDR3 sequences. The top ten hold 2% to 2.5% of the sample. The sample was blood. The source is a human donor with ulcerative colitis or Crohn's disease, or a healthy co-twin of an affected twin (not recorded which).

The chain joins TRBV6-1 to TRBJ1-1; the D gene TCRdb calls, TRBD1, cannot be checked with no DNA. The CDR3 is 17 residues long. The germline CDR1 and CDR2 sequences are MNHNS and SASEGT. The CDR3 region is CATTRGQGGQRRTEAFF.

The CDR3 reads CSASPAGGTQETQYF. The chain is built from TRBV20-1 and TRBJ2-5; TCRdb gives TRBD2 as the D gene, but with no DNA this cannot be confirmed. The CDR3 is 15 residues long. CDR1 and CDR2 (germline): DFQATT, SNEGSKA (reference sequence).

This chain links TRBV5-6 with TRBJ2-7; TCRdb returns TRBD2, unconfirmable since there is no DNA. The CDR3 has 16 residues. Germline loops: CDR1 SGHDT, CDR2 YYEEEE. The CDR3 sequence is CASSLGHRDYAYEQYF.

The chain carries TRBV29-1 and TRBJ2-1. The CDR3 is 14 residues long. Germline CDR1 and CDR2: SQVTM and ANQGSEA. The CDR3 sequence is CSSSGTLATNEQFF.

The chain combines TRBV3-1 with TRBJ1-1. Germline CDR1 is LGHDT and CDR2 is YNNKEL (reference sequence). The CDR3 extends over 12 amino acids. CDR3 loop: CASSQTNTEAFF. The full variable domain, its missing parts supplied by reference TRBV3-1 and TRBJ1-1, is DTAVSQTPKYLVTQMGNDKSIKCEQNLGHDTMYWYKQDSKKFLKIMFSYNNKELIINETVPNRFSPKSPDKAHLNLHINSLELGDSAVYFCASSQTNTEAFFGQGTRLTVV.

The chain recombines TRBV5-1 with TRBJ2-7; as DNA is missing, the TRBD1 call by TCRdb cannot be tested. The CDR3 consists of 17 residues. Germline V CDR1 and CDR2: SGHRS, YFSETQ. The CDR3 spells CASSFTPLGQGSYEQYF.

The rearrangement joins TRBV20-1 to TRBJ1-4; TCRdb lists TRBD1, though no DNA is available to test this call. This CDR3 contains 14 residues. Germline lookup yields CDR1 DFQATT and CDR2 SNEGSKA (reference sequence). The CDR3 here is CSAPDRETNEKLFF.

The genes are TRBV6-1 and TRBJ1-1; TCRdb lists TRBD1, though no DNA is available to test this call. In germline, CDR1 is MNHNS, CDR2 SASEGT. The CDR3 runs 11 residues. CDR3 amino acids: CASSPALDAFF.

The rearrangement joins TRBV7-9 to TRBJ1-5. The CDR3 is made up of 11 amino acids. The V gene's germline CDR1 is SEHNR and CDR2 FQNEAQ (reference sequence). The chain's CDR3 is CASSLKGTQHF.

The V and J genes are TRBV10-3 and TRBJ2-7; with no DNA, the TCRdb D assignment of TRBD1 cannot be verified. CDR1 ENHRY and CDR2 SYGVKD come from the germline V gene. CDR3 length: 15 residues. The CDR3: CAISEGQGILYEQYF.

The gene calls are TRBV7-6 and TRBJ1-1. The CDR3 runs to 13 residues. The germline V gene has CDR1 SGHVS and CDR2 FNYEAQ. The CDR3 sequence is CASSAQGGTEAFF.